This T cell receptor beta chain originates from a study of blood T cell repertoires in COVID-19. Study summary: Acute-phase and convalescent COVID-19 samples originated in the United States, Italy and Spain.

Which cohort a participant joined came from the clinical history participants gave. A PCR-confirmed or clinician-diagnosed COVID-19 case had contacted exposed participants within 2 weeks of entry. Under the authors' procedure: Reference gene primer amplification in the assay estimated nucleated cell counts. The protocol was immunoSEQ multiplex PCR, while the TCRdb copy is restricted to in-frame clones and leaves out a portion. D and trimming were read from the DNA, whereas the V and J calls and clone size are those reported in that table. The data contain 320,000 or so clones, less than 85% of them singletons. Germline CDR1 is KGHSH and CDR2 is LQKENI. Trimming at V came to 0 bases and at J to 0 bases, leaving 8 bases not matched to a gene. The CDR3 is made up of 17 amino acids.

J is TRBJ2-7 and V is TRBV18; 7 nucleotides match TRBD2. The sample consisted of PBMCs or T cells enriched from blood (not recorded which). This TCR came from a woman in her thirties who had been exposed to COVID-19. For the CDR3, the DNA is TGTGCCAGCTCACCACCTTCAGCGGGGAGAAGCTCCTACGAGCAGTACTTC. This gives the protein CASSPPSAGRSSYEQYF.